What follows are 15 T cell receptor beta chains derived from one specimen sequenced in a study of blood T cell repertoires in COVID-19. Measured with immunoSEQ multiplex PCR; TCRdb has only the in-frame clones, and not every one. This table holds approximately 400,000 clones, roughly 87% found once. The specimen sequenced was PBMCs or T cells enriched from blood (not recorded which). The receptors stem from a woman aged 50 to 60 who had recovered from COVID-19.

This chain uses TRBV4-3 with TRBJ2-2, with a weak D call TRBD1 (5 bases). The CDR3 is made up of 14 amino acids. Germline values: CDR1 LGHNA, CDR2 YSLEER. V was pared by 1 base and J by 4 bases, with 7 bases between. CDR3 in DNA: TGCGCCAGCAGCCAAGTCAGGGCCACCGGGGAGCTGTTTTTT. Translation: CASSQVRATGELFF.

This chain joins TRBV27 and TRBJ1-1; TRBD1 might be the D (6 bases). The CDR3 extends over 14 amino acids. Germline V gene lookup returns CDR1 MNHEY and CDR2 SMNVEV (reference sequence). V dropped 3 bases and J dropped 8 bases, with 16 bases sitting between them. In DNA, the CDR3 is TGTGCCAGCAGTTTTTTCGACAGGATCCCCGAAGCTTTCTTT. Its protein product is CASSFFDRIPEAFF.

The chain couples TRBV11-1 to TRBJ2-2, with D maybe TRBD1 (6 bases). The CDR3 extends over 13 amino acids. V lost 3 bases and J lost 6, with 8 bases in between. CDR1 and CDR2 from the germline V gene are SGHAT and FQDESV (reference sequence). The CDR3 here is CASSFQGSGELFF. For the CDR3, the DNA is TGTGCCAGCAGCTTCCAGGGGTCCGGGGAGCTGTTTTTT.

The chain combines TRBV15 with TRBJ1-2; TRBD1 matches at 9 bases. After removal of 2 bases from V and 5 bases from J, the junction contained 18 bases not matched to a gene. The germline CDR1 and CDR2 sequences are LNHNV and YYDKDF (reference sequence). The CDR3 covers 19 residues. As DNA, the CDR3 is TGTGCCACCAGCAGAACCAACCCGGGACAGGGAGCGTATTCGTATGGCTACACCTTC. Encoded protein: CATSRTNPGQGAYSYGYTF.

CDR3 in DNA: TGTGCCAGCAGTTACCCGGGTTTGGACACTGAAGCTTTCTTT. Its translation: CASSYPGLDTEAFF. The chain has TRBV6-2 or TRBV6-3 and TRBJ1-1; no firm D call. The V and J ends lost 2 bases and 3 bases respectively, with 10 bases between them. The CDR3 sequence is 14 residues long. Per germline, CDR1 MNHEY and CDR2 SVGEGT.

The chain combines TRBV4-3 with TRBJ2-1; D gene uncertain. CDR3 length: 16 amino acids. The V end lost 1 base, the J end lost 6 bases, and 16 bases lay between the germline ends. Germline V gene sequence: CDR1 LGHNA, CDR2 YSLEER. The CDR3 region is CASSQGLVLVVNEQFF. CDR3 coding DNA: TGCGCCAGCAGCCAAGGGCTGGTCCTTGTGGTCAATGAGCAGTTCTTC.

DNA for the CDR3: TGTGCCATCAGGACAGACAACACAGATACGCAGTATTTT. It is translated as CAIRTDNTDTQYF. The rearrangement joins TRBV10-3 to TRBJ2-3; D possibly corresponds to TRBD1 (5 bases). The CDR3 runs 13 residues. V was trimmed by 6 bases and J by 2 bases, leaving 9 bases between them. Germline-derived CDR1 and CDR2 are ENHRY and SYGVKD.

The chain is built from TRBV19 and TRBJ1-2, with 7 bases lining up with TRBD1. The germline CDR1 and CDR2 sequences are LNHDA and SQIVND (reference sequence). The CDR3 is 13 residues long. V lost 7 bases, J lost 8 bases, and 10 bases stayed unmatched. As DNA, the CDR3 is TGTGCCAGTACCACCCCGACAGGGACGGGCTACACCTTC. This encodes CASTTPTGTGYTF.

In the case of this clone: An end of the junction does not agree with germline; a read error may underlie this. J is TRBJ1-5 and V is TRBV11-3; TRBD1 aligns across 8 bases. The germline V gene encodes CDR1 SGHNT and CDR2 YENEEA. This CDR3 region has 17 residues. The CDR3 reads CASNLSRPGGGNQPQHF. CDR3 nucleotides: TGTGCCAGCAACTTATCCCGCCCAGGGGGCGGCAATCAGCCCCAGCATTTT.

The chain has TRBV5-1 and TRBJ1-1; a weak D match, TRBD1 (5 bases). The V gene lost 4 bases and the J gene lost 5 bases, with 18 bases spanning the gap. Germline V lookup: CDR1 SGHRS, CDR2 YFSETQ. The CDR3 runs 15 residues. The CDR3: CASSLGGGLGTEAFF. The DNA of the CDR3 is TGCGCCAGCAGCCTGGGTGGGGGGTTAGGGACTGAAGCTTTCTTT. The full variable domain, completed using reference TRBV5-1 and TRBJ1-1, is KAGVTQTPRYLIKTRGQQVTLSCSPISGHRSVSWYQQTPGQGLQFLFEYFSETQRNKGNFPGRFSGRQFSNSRSEMNVSTLELGDSALYLCASSLGGGLGTEAFFGQGTRLTVV.

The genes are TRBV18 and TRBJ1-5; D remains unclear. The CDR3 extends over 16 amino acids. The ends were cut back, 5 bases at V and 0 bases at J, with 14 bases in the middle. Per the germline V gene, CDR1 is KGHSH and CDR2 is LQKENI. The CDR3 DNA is TGTGCCAGCTCAGGCATCTCGACGGGTAGCAATCAGCCCCAGCATTTT. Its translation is CASSGISTGSNQPQHF. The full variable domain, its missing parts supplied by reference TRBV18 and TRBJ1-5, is NAGVMQNPRHLVRRRGQEARLRCSPMKGHSHVYWYRQLPEEGLKFMVYLQKENIIDESGMPKERFSAEFPKEGPSILRIQQVVRGDSAAYFCASSGISTGSNQPQHFGDGTRLSIL.

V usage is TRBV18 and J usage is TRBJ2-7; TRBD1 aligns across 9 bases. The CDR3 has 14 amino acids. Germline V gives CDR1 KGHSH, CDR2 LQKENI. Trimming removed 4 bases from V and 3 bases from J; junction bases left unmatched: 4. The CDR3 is CASSLDRGVYEQYF. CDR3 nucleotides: TGTGCCAGCTCACTAGACAGGGGGGTCTACGAGCAGTACTTC.

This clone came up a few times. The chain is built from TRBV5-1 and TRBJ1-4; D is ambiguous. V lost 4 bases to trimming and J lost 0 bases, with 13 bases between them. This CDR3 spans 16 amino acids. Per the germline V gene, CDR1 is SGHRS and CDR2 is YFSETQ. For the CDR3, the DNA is TGCGCCAGCAGCCCGGGTGGTAGAGCAACTAATGAAAAACTGTTTTTT. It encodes CASSPGGRATNEKLFF.

CDR3 amino acids: CAWRRGGVSYTEAFF. The DNA of the CDR3 is TGTGCCTGGAGAAGAGGGGGTGTTAGTTACACTGAAGCTTTCTTT. V and J are TRBV30 and TRBJ1-1; D is perhaps TRBD1 (6 bases). Germline CDR1 and CDR2: GTSNPN and SVGIG (reference sequence). V was trimmed by 3 bases and J by 3 bases, leaving 17 bases between them. CDR3 length: 15 residues. The full variable domain, its missing parts supplied by reference TRBV30 and TRBJ1-1, is SQTIHQWPATLVQPVGSPLSLECTVEGTSNPNLYWYRQAAGRGLQLLFYSVGIGQISSEVPQNLSASRPQDRQFILSSKKLLLSDSGFYLCAWRRGGVSYTEAFFGQGTRLTVV.

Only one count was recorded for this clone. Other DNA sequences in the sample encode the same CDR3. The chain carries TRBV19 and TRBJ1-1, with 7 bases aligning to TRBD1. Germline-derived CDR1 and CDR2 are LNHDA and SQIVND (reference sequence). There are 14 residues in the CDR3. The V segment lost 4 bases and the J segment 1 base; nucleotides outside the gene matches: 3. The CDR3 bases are TGTGCCAGTAGTAGCGACAGGGCGAACACTGAAGCTTTCTTT. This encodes CASSSDRANTEAFF.